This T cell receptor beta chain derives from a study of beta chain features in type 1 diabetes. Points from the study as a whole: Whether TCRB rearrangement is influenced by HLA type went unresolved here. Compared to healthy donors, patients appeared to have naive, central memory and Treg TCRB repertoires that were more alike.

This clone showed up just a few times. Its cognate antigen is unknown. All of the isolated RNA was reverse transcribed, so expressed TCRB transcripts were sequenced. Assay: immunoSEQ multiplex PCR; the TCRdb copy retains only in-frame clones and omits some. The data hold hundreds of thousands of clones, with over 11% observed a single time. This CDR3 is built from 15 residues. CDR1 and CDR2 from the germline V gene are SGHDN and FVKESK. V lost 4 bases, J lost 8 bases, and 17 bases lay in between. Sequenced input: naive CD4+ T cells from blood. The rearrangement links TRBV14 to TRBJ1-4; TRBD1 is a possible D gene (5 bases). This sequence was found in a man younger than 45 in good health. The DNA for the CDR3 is TGTGCCAGCAGCCCCGGGACGACGGGACGGGAAAAACTGTTTTTT. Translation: CASSPGTTGREKLFF.